The rows below give T cell receptor beta chains drawn from one sample of a study of shared clonotypes between healthy human individuals. Using immunoSEQ multiplex PCR, the repertoire was profiled, and TCRdb retains in-frame clones only, with some absent. The table lists roughly 110,000 clones, 68% of them singletons. The sample comprised memory CD8+ T cells sorted from blood. The receptors originated from a woman aged 25 to 45 in good health. The CDR3 runs from the conserved cysteine through the conserved F or W. The order of the fields is V gene, clone size, CDR3 length, D gene, J gene, CDR3 protein, CDR3 DNA. The D gene is left open where the match is weak. Only part of the rows carry a size: once, few, many, or a class if the clone is expanded.

v_gene: TRBV28; abundance: -; len: 12; d_gene: -; j_gene: TRBJ2-7; CDR3aa: CASSPGWNEQYF; CDR3nt: TGTGCCAGCAGCCCAGGATGGAACGAGCAGTACTTC
v_gene: TRBV7-8; abundance: -; len: 15; d_gene: -; j_gene: TRBJ2-7; CDR3aa: CASSLEGDTTYEQYF; CDR3nt: TGTGCCAGCAGCTTAGAGGGGGACACTACCTACGAGCAGTACTTC
v_gene: TRBV7-9; abundance: -; len: 14; d_gene: TRBD2; j_gene: TRBJ2-7; CDR3aa: CASSPGTSAYEQYF; CDR3nt: TGTGCCAGCAGCCCAGGGACTAGCGCCTACGAGCAGTACTTC
v_gene: TRBV27; abundance: -; len: 14; d_gene: -; j_gene: TRBJ2-7; CDR3aa: CATQMLGNSYEQYF; CDR3nt: TGTGCCACCCAGATGCTCGGGAACTCCTACGAGCAGTACTTC
v_gene: TRBV6-4; abundance: many; len: 15; d_gene: TRBD2; j_gene: TRBJ2-1; CDR3aa: CASSSGTSDYNEQFF; CDR3nt: TGTGCCAGCAGTTCCGGGACTAGCGATTACAATGAGCAGTTCTTC
v_gene: TRBV28; abundance: once; len: 13; d_gene: -; j_gene: TRBJ2-3; CDR3aa: CASSSPPWDTQYF; CDR3nt: TGTGCCAGCAGTTCCCCCCCATGGGATACGCAGTATTTT
v_gene: TRBV5-1; abundance: -; len: 13; d_gene: -; j_gene: TRBJ2-7; CDR3aa: CATNPGDSYEQYF; CDR3nt: TGCGCTACGAATCCAGGGGACTCCTACGAGCAGTACTTC
v_gene: TRBV5-5; abundance: -; len: 13; d_gene: -; j_gene: TRBJ2-7; CDR3aa: CASSLVQPYEQYF; CDR3nt: TGTGCCAGCAGCTTGGTCCAGCCCTACGAGCAGTACTTC
v_gene: TRBV4-1; abundance: -; len: 16; d_gene: -; j_gene: TRBJ1-3; CDR3aa: CASSHFEGTSGNTIYF; CDR3nt: TGCGCCAGCAGCCATTTTGAGGGGACCTCTGGAAACACCATATATTTT
v_gene: TRBV4-2; abundance: -; len: 17; d_gene: TRBD2; j_gene: TRBJ2-3; CDR3aa: CASSQGTGLADYYTQYF; CDR3nt: TGTGCCAGCAGCCAAGGGACGGGACTAGCGGATTACTATACGCAGTATTTT
v_gene: TRBV19; abundance: -; len: 15; d_gene: -; j_gene: TRBJ1-5; CDR3aa: CASSPSALGNQPQHF; CDR3nt: TGTGCCAGTAGCCCGTCGGCATTAGGCAATCAGCCCCAGCATTTT
v_gene: TRBV4-1; abundance: -; len: 14; d_gene: -; j_gene: TRBJ2-7; CDR3aa: CASSPSGWDYEQYF; CDR3nt: TGCGCCAGCAGCCCAAGTGGGTGGGACTACGAGCAGTACTTC
v_gene: TRBV5-1; abundance: -; len: 14; d_gene: -; j_gene: TRBJ1-2; CDR3aa: CASSFRDGLYGYTF; CDR3nt: TGCGCCAGCAGCTTCCGGGACGGACTCTATGGCTACACCTTC
v_gene: TRBV6-1; abundance: -; len: 15; d_gene: TRBD1; j_gene: TRBJ2-7; CDR3aa: CASSEEQGSSYEQYF; CDR3nt: TGTGCCAGCAGTGAAGAACAGGGGAGCTCCTACGAGCAGTACTTC
v_gene: TRBV15; abundance: few; len: 13; d_gene: -; j_gene: TRBJ1-5; CDR3aa: CATSLDANQPQHF; CDR3nt: TGTGCCACCAGCCTAGACGCAAATCAGCCCCAGCATTTT
v_gene: TRBV9; abundance: -; len: 14; d_gene: -; j_gene: TRBJ1-1; CDR3aa: CASSVSWGNTEAFF; CDR3nt: TGTGCCAGCAGCGTTAGTTGGGGTAACACTGAAGCTTTCTTT
v_gene: TRBV19; abundance: few; len: 14; d_gene: -; j_gene: TRBJ2-7; CDR3aa: CASSIRDRSYEQYF; CDR3nt: TGTGCCAGTAGTATTAGGGACCGATCCTACGAGCAGTACTTC
v_gene: TRBV11-1; abundance: -; len: 16; d_gene: -; j_gene: TRBJ1-1; CDR3aa: CASSLGEWGVGTEAFF; CDR3nt: TGTGCCAGCAGCTTAGGGGAATGGGGTGTGGGGACTGAAGCTTTCTTT
v_gene: TRBV30; abundance: many; len: 15; d_gene: -; j_gene: TRBJ1-3; CDR3aa: CAWKPGAGQGNTIYF; CDR3nt: TGTGCCTGGAAGCCCGGGGCCGGTCAGGGAAACACCATATATTTT
v_gene: TRBV18; abundance: once; len: 13; d_gene: -; j_gene: TRBJ1-2; CDR3aa: CASSPRGIYGYTF; CDR3nt: TGTGCCAGCTCACCCCGGGGCATCTATGGCTACACCTTC
v_gene: TRBV7-8; abundance: -; len: 16; d_gene: TRBD1; j_gene: TRBJ2-7; CDR3aa: CASSKPGTGGSYEQYF; CDR3nt: TGTGCCAGCAGCAAACCCGGGACAGGGGGCTCGTACGAGCAGTACTTC
v_gene: TRBV28; abundance: -; len: 14; d_gene: TRBD1; j_gene: TRBJ2-4; CDR3aa: CASSTLTGRNIQYF; CDR3nt: TGTGCCAGCAGTACCTTGACAGGGCGAAACATTCAGTACTTC
v_gene: TRBV25-1; abundance: many; len: 14; d_gene: -; j_gene: TRBJ1-1; CDR3aa: CASSESRGNTEAFF; CDR3nt: TGTGCCAGCAGTGAATCTAGGGGGAACACTGAAGCTTTCTTT
v_gene: TRBV7-9; abundance: -; len: 15; d_gene: TRBD1; j_gene: TRBJ1-5; CDR3aa: CASSLVGTGSQPQHF; CDR3nt: TGTGCCAGCAGCCTGGTCGGGACAGGGAGTCAGCCCCAGCATTTT
v_gene: TRBV10-3; abundance: -; len: 16; d_gene: TRBD1; j_gene: TRBJ1-4; CDR3aa: CAISESAGTGSEKLFF; CDR3nt: TGTGCCATCAGTGAGTCGGCCGGGACAGGCTCTGAAAAACTGTTTTTT
v_gene: TRBV10-3; abundance: -; len: 16; d_gene: -; j_gene: TRBJ2-5; CDR3aa: CAISEFGQGTIETQYF; CDR3nt: TGTGCCATCAGTGAGTTCGGACAAGGAACGATCGAGACCCAGTACTTC
v_gene: TRBV6-1; abundance: medium-sized; len: 15; d_gene: -; j_gene: TRBJ2-3; CDR3aa: CASSEYGGTTDTQYF; CDR3nt: TGTGCCAGCAGTGAATATGGGGGCACCACAGATACGCAGTATTTT
v_gene: TRBV4-2; abundance: -; len: 14; d_gene: -; j_gene: TRBJ2-5; CDR3aa: CASSQEPLQETQYF; CDR3nt: TGTGCCAGCAGCCAAGAACCCCTACAAGAGACCCAGTACTTC
v_gene: TRBV6-6; abundance: many; len: 13; d_gene: -; j_gene: TRBJ2-2; CDR3aa: CASSYSEVTELFF; CDR3nt: TGTGCCAGCAGTTACTCTGAGGTTACGGAGCTGTTTTTT
v_gene: TRBV6-1; abundance: few; len: 15; d_gene: -; j_gene: TRBJ1-4; CDR3aa: CASSEKTDGGEKLFF; CDR3nt: TGTGCCAGCAGTGAAAAGACGGATGGGGGTGAAAAACTGTTTTTT
v_gene: TRBV28; abundance: -; len: 12; d_gene: -; j_gene: TRBJ1-1; CDR3aa: CASRRDNTEAFF; CDR3nt: TGTGCCAGCAGGAGGGATAACACTGAAGCTTTCTTT